These T cell receptor beta chains were read from a single sample in a study of blood T cell repertoires in COVID-19. Assay: immunoSEQ multiplex PCR; the TCRdb copy retains only in-frame clones and omits some. This repertoire shows roughly 100,000 clones, over 70% found once; its top ten account for 10% to 15%. Sequences were obtained from peripheral blood. Every receptor here comes from a human donor in a cohort sampled during active or convalescent COVID-19. Each CDR3 is given without its conserved first and last residue. A D gene is named only where the DNA matches it firmly. Only part of the rows carry a size: once, few, many, or a class if the clone is expanded.

D gene	J gene	clone size	V gene	CDR3 protein
TRBD1	TRBJ2-2	NA	TRBV3-1/TRBV3-2	ASSPLPGQGSTGELF
NA	TRBJ2-5	once	TRBV15	ATSRYQETQY
TRBD1	TRBJ1-6	NA	TRBV18	ASSHRDRESPLH
NA	TRBJ2-1	NA	TRBV7-2	ASSLQGQDEQF
TRBD2	TRBJ2-1	NA	TRBV9	ASSVGGAGGPLF
TRBD1	TRBJ2-7	few	TRBV3-1/TRBV3-2	ASSQDSLTGLLEQY
NA	TRBJ1-4	few	TRBV5-1	ASSPDPGKTEKLF
TRBD2	TRBJ2-3	NA	TRBV7-2	ASSFSGGGDGQY
TRBD1	TRBJ2-7	NA	TRBV5-6	ASSLGQGLFREQY
NA	TRBJ2-6	NA	TRBV7-2	ASSPVTGSSGANVLT
NA	TRBJ1-1	NA	TRBV7-2	ASSRTAYMNTEAF
TRBD1	TRBJ1-2	few	TRBV6-5	ASSYSWTGANYGYT
TRBD2	TRBJ2-7	NA	TRBV19	ASSSSGGFSYEQY
NA	TRBJ2-5	few	TRBV2	ASSPDGIGPQY
NA	TRBJ1-5	NA	TRBV7-8	ASSLVAASWSQPQH
NA	TRBJ1-6	NA	TRBV7-9	ASSEAGVSPLH
TRBD2	TRBJ2-1	NA	TRBV11-3	ASSLGVAGGVSSYNEQF
NA	TRBJ2-3	once	TRBV7-9	ASSSQGTDTQY
TRBD1	TRBJ2-7	many	TRBV10-2	ASSESGTGSFTGQY
NA	TRBJ2-2	NA	TRBV24-1	ATSDYGTRNTGELF
NA	TRBJ1-2	NA	TRBV3-1/TRBV3-2	ASSQDIRANGYT
TRBD1	TRBJ1-1	NA	TRBV4-3	ASSQDVGTGATRTEAF
TRBD1	TRBJ2-2	NA	TRBV7-9	ASSLGRDRGTGELF
TRBD1	TRBJ2-3	many	TRBV28	ASSSSDRGESTDTQY
NA	TRBJ1-5	NA	TRBV11-2	ASSLEGGFTEPQH
NA	TRBJ2-1	NA	TRBV6-5	ALSRPGGHGNEQF
NA	TRBJ1-5	NA	TRBV5-1	APLRGLNQPQH
NA	TRBJ2-2	few	TRBV4-2	ASSQGARFGGELF
NA	TRBJ1-2	NA	TRBV5-4	ASSNGGDFGNYGYT